The next 2 T cell receptor beta chains were all read from a single sample in a study of glioma-infiltrating T cells. Using RNA template, CDR3s of TCR alpha and beta were amplified with iRepertoire arm-PCR. Each CDR3 protein gets one entry after TCRdb re-called the multiplex PCR reads with MiXCR. The sample shows 84,000 or so distinct CDR3 sequences, 23% of them seen only once. Sample: glioma tissue, nonneoplastic brain tissue, or PBMCs (not recorded which). Receptors originate from a human donor with low-grade glioma or glioblastoma, undergoing nonglioma brain surgery, or in good health (not recorded which).

The V gene is TRBV30, the J gene TRBJ1-1; perhaps TRBD1 as D (5 bases). Germline CDR1 GTSNPN, CDR2 SVGIG (reference sequence). The CDR3 is made up of 15 amino acids. Trimming pared 2 bases from V and 4 bases from J, leaving 17 bases between. CDR3 residues: CAWSSLPGGVTEAFF. The CDR3 nucleotides are TGTGCCTGGAGTAGCCTTCCTGGGGGAGTCACTGAAGCTTTCTTT.

On this clonotype itself: The conserved closing phenylalanine or tryptophan is absent in this CDR3, likely reflecting a read error. The rearrangement joins TRBV7-9 to TRBJ2-7; D call uncertain. The CDR3 has 13 residues. Trimming shortened V by 5 bases and J by 6 bases, and 14 bases separated the two germline ends. Germline V gene lookup returns CDR1 SEHNR and CDR2 FQNEAQ (reference sequence). The CDR3 nucleotides are TGTGCCAGCAGCGGAAAGCCCGTCGGCGAGCAGTACTGC. It codes for CASSGKPVGEQYC.